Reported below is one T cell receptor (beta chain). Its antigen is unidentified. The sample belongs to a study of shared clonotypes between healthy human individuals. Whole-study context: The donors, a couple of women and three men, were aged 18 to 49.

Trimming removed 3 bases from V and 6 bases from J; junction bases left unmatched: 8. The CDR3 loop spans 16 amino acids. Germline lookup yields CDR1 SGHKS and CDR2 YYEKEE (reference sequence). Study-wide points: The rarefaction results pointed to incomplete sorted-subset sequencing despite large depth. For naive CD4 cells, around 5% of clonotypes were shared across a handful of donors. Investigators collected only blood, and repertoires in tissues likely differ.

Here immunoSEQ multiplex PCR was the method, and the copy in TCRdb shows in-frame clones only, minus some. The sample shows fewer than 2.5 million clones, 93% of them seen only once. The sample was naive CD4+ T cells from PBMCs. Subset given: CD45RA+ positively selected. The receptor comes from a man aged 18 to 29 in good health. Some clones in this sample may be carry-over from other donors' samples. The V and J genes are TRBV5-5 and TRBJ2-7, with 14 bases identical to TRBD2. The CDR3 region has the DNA TGTGCCAGCAGCTCCCCCGGGACTAGCGGGAGCAGCGAGCAGTACTTC. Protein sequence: CASSSPGTSGSSEQYF.